Here is one T cell receptor (beta chain) with its context. The data are from a study of T cells in Graves' hyperthyroidism and ophthalmopathy. The CDR3 is made up of 15 amino acids. V was cut by 4 bases and J by 0 bases, with 15 bases left in between. Germline CDR1 and CDR2: SQVTM and ANQGSEA. Those patients with uncontrolled infection, other autoimmune disease, pregnancy or lactation were excluded. The TCR beta CDR3 regions underwent amplification using RNA transcripts as the source. A first-round RT-PCR of the TCR CDR3 used the HTBI primer set. TCRdb used MiXCR to reprocess the multiplex PCR reads, holding one entry per CDR3 protein. The data contain more than 500,000 distinct CDR3 sequences, around 46% of them singletons.

The sequencing input was peripheral blood or thyroid tissue (not recorded which). This TCR derives from an adult woman with Graves' disease, either hyperthyroidism or ophthalmopathy (not recorded which). The V gene is TRBV29-1, the J gene TRBJ1-1; D is undetermined. This CDR3 is CSVGPLFGMNTEAFF. The CDR3 DNA reads TGCAGCGTTGGGCCCCTATTTGGGATGAACACTGAAGCTTTCTTT.